This T cell receptor beta chain was retrieved from a study of vaccination effects on CD4 cells after COVID-19. A note on this clone: Its matching antigen is unknown.

TCRdb's copy holds only in-frame clones and misses some; the assay was immunoSEQ multiplex PCR. This sample yields around 81,000 clones, of which around 77% are seen a single time; 0.85% to 1.2% belongs to the top ten. ViraFEST assay sequencing came after antigen-specific CD4+ T cells were expanded with viral peptide pools. Culture proceeded for about ten days, and CD4+ T cells were then isolated. Vaccination of participants consisted of two doses of either the BNT162b2 or mRNA-1273 vaccine. The CDR3 contains 13 residues. The ends were cut back, 8 bases at V and 0 bases at J, with 10 bases in the middle. Points from the study as a whole: Early post-infection timepoints were absent, and convalescent patients were few.

The clonotype was recovered from a human donor who received a COVID-19 vaccine. This chain connects TRBV12-3 or TRBV12-4 to TRBJ1-1; D gene ambiguous. Sequencing used CD4+ T cells from PBMCs cultured with HCoV-OC43 spike peptides, obtained after COVID-19 vaccination. Subset meaning: HCoV-OC43 spike overlapping peptide pool stimulation. The CDR3 DNA reads as TGTGCCAGCTCCTTTACTGTGAACACTGAAGCTTTCTTT. As protein: CASSFTVNTEAFF.